This TCR beta chain was sequenced during a study of cytomegalovirus exposure and HLA in healthy donors. Among the donors, all were healthy bone marrow donors. This PCR relied on a set of 60 Vbeta primers and 13 Jbeta primers. Method: immunoSEQ multiplex PCR; TCRdb's copy keeps in-frame clones and lacks some. The data show 180,000 or so clones, 80% to 85% seen once. This CDR3 comprises 15 residues. V gave up 6 bases and J gave up 5 bases; unmatched junction bases: 10. CDR1 MNHEY and CDR2 SMNVEV come from the germline V gene (reference sequence). The source of this sequence is a woman between 45 and 60 years old in good health and CMV-seropositive. Material: PBMCs. The chain uses TRBV27 and TRBJ2-3; 8 bases fit TRBD2. The CDR3 DNA reads as TGTGCCAGCAGGACTCCGGGACTAGTGGTAGATACGCAGTATTTT. Translated: CASRTPGLVVDTQYF.